Described below is a single T cell receptor beta chain sequence and its context. What it recognizes is unknown. The data belong to a study of vaccination and CD4 T cells after COVID-19. Study-level background: Convalescent study patients returned SARS-CoV-2 positive nasal swab PCR results, with several mild cases and one severe. Post-COVID sampling occurred a median about 100 days after diagnosis (range 35 to 161). Stimulation of cells relied on overlapping spike peptides derived from SARS-CoV-2, HCoV-NL63, HCoV-OC43 and HCoV-229E.

Regarding treatment: roughly 10-day PBMC culture with coronavirus spike peptide pools or control peptides (ViraFEST assay). V shed 1 base, J shed 5 bases, and the junction held 7 bases outside the gene matches. The V gene's germline CDR1 is MDHEN and CDR2 SYDVKM. This CDR3 is 16 amino acids long. Sequencing of the DNA from cultured CD4+ T cells was carried out with the Oncomine TCR Beta short-read assay. TCRdb independently ran MiXCR on the PCR reads; one entry per CDR3 protein. The table includes almost 20,000 distinct CDR3 sequences, 46% detected once. The sequence was obtained from a human donor who had recovered from COVID-19. This chain connects TRBV28 to TRBJ1-1, with 10 bases identical to TRBD1. The specimen was CD4+ T cells from blood, cultured in vitro, collected after SARS-CoV-2 vaccination. CDR3 sequence: CASSLLGQGWNTEAFF. CDR3 DNA: TGTGCCAGCAGTTTATTGGGACAGGGGTGGAATACTGAAGCTTTCTTT.